The 10 T cell receptor beta chains below were found in one sample sequenced in a study of blood T cells in healthy people across ages (dated by TCRdb to between 2014 and 2016). Library construction relied on 5' RACE. Reads for this sample came from an Illumina HiSeq 2500. The second PCR ran for roughly 7 to 11 cycles and used a J-beta primer mix along with a sample-barcoded 5' primer. TCRdb applied fastp at Q25 and MiXCR to the public reads, then kept only in-frame beta chains. Records with the same CDR3 protein are collapsed into one entry carrying the most frequent genes and DNA. This sample lists under 2,000,000 distinct CDR3 sequences; roughly 50% were detected once. Of the sample, roughly 2% is held by the ten largest clones. The sequencing input was blood. These receptors all stem from a woman aged 40 to 50 in good health.

The CDR3 DNA sequence: TGTGCCAGCAGCTTGGTGGAGGGAGGTGGCAGCGGTGGCTACACCTTC. This translates into CASSLVEGGGSGGYTF. This chain connects TRBV11-2 to TRBJ1-2; D ambiguous. Germline CDR1 SGHAT, CDR2 FQNNGV. The ends were cut back, 3 bases at V and 7 bases at J, with 21 bases in the middle. The CDR3 has 16 amino acids.

This clonotype was found a few times. The gene calls are TRBV12-3 or TRBV12-4 and TRBJ2-1; D is unresolved. The CDR3 has 14 residues. Trimming left V 1 base short and J 5 bases short, with 9 bases between. CDR3 coding DNA: TGTGCCAGCAGTTTAGGAGGCTACGACAATGAGCAGTTCTTC. Its protein is CASSLGGYDNEQFF.

This sequence joins TRBV7-2 and TRBJ1-6; D not certain. Germline CDR1 reads SGHTA; CDR2 reads FQGNSA. V was clipped by 5 bases and J by 9 bases, with 14 bases between them. The CDR3 length is 14 residues. The CDR3 reads CASSTYRAASPLHF. CDR3 sequence (DNA): TGTGCCAGCAGCACATACCGGGCGGCTTCACCCCTCCACTTT.

This clonotype was counted between two and nine times. CDR3 residues: CASSGSGGALWNEQFF. Here the CDR3 DNA reads TGTGCCAGCAGTGGTAGCGGGGGGGCCCTCTGGAATGAGCAGTTCTTC. This chain links TRBV12-3 or TRBV12-4 with TRBJ2-1, with 11 bases that match TRBD2. This CDR3 region has 16 residues. The V segment lost 5 bases and the J segment 7 bases; nucleotides outside the gene matches: 10.

The rearrangement uses TRBV29-1 and TRBJ2-4; 7 nucleotides match TRBD1. The junction had 11 bases not matched to a gene; V was cut back by 3 bases and J by 12 bases. Germline assignment: CDR1 SQVTM and CDR2 ANQGSEA. This CDR3 has 13 amino acids. CDR3 amino acids: CSVDRTPGQRQYF. Here the CDR3 DNA reads TGCAGCGTTGACAGAACCCCGGGACAGCGTCAGTACTTC.

The chain has TRBV24-1 and TRBJ2-5; a weak D match, TRBD2 (5 bases). Trimming removed 6 bases at V and 11 bases at J, with 18 bases between. This CDR3 is 13 amino acids long. Germline V lookup: CDR1 KGHDR, CDR2 SFDVKD. CDR3 DNA: TGTGCCACCAGTACGGGAAATGGGCGAGAGCAGTACTTC. This translates into CATSTGNGREQYF.

CDR3 bases: TGCAGCTCCTACCGGGGGATCACTGAAGCTTTCTTT. Amino acid sequence: CSSYRGITEAFF. V usage is TRBV20-1 and J usage is TRBJ1-1; tentatively, D is TRBD1 (5 bases). The length of the CDR3 is 12 residues. Germline V gene sequence: CDR1 DFQATT, CDR2 SNEGSKA (reference sequence).

This clonotype was observed a handful of times. The DNA for the CDR3 is TGTGCCAGCAGCTTGAGCGGGAGGTACAATGAGCAGTTCTTC. As protein: CASSLSGRYNEQFF. The chain joins TRBV27 to TRBJ2-1; TRBD2 agrees at 9 bases. V was pared by 6 bases and J by 4 bases, with 4 bases of the junction left unmatched. CDR3 length: 14 residues. Germline lookup yields CDR1 MNHEY and CDR2 SMNVEV (reference sequence).

This clonotype has just a few counts. V gene TRBV5-1 combines with J gene TRBJ1-5, with 7 nucleotides matching TRBD1. J gave up 4 bases and V 4 bases, and 8 bases lay outside the gene matches. CDR1 is SGHRS, CDR2 YFSETQ, per germline. There are 15 residues in the CDR3. The DNA for the CDR3 is TGCGCCAGCAGCAGTAGAGGGGGCCCTAATCAGCCCCAGCATTTT. Translating it yields CASSSRGGPNQPQHF.

The J gene is TRBJ2-7, the V gene TRBV7-8; D call uncertain. Per germline, CDR1 SGHVS and CDR2 FQNEAQ. The CDR3 has 15 amino acids. V lost 1 base to trimming and J lost 0 bases, with 10 bases between them. DNA of the CDR3: TGTGCCAGCAGCTTAGGGGCGATCCCCTCCTACGAGCAGTACTTC. It yields the protein CASSLGAIPSYEQYF.